This T cell receptor beta chain was captured by sequencing in a study of blood T cell repertoires in COVID-19. Study background: There were acute and convalescent COVID-19 samples, and they came from the United States, Italy and Spain. Sources were T cells, B-cell-depleted T cells, or PBMCs; the material itself was cDNA or gDNA.

Original handling: Estimation of nucleated cell counts relied on the amplification of reference gene primers. The protocol was immunoSEQ multiplex PCR, while the TCRdb copy is restricted to in-frame clones and leaves out a portion. V and J calls plus clone size are reproduced from that table; the DNA served to infer D and trimming. The table has approximately 88,000 clones, approximately 86% seen once. Germline trimming cut 4 bases from V and 4 bases from J; bases unmatched to any gene: 5. Germline lookup yields CDR1 SQVTM and CDR2 ANQGSEA. The CDR3 length is 13 residues. In its sample, this clone was seen a few times.

This TCR was sampled from a male donor with acute or convalescent COVID-19. V and J are TRBV29-1 and TRBJ1-1; 8 bases line up with TRBD1. The sequencing sample was made of peripheral blood. The CDR3 DNA sequence: TGCAGCGTTGGAGGACAGGGTGGCACTGAAGCTTTCTTT. This encodes CSVGGQGGTEAFF.